Listed below are T cell receptor beta chains from one sample, sequenced in a study of cytomegalovirus exposure and HLA in healthy donors. Assay: immunoSEQ multiplex PCR; the TCRdb copy retains only in-frame clones and omits some. The top ten hold approximately 15% of the sample, which has under 150,000 clones, 70% to 75% seen once. The sequenced material came from PBMCs. The receptors were gathered from a human donor in good health. The conserved cysteine and the conserved F or W are not part of the CDR3 here.

TRBJ2-7	TRBV9	ASSGAGGSIYEQY
TRBJ2-1	TRBV4-2	ASSQGRTSGGHPNEQF
TRBJ2-5	TRBV5-1	ASSVLTGVEETQY
TRBJ1-6	TRBV18	ASSPGQGNSPLH
TRBJ1-4	TRBV15	ATSRRGGTTNEKLF
TRBJ1-4	TRBV2	ASSPDRGKYEKLF
TRBJ2-3	TRBV15	ATSRLALGLRTDTQY
TRBJ2-3	TRBV14	ASSPVLSTDTQY
TRBJ2-3	TRBV13	ASSFEGLPYTDTQY
TRBJ2-5	TRBV28	ASSLQGWGQETQY
TRBJ1-4	TRBV5-5	ASSLVQGTTDEKLF
TRBJ2-7	TRBV19	ASSKSGPQY
TRBJ2-7	TRBV5-1	ASSWTGSSYEQY
TRBJ2-3	TRBV7-8	ASSFRDLLTDTQY
TRBJ2-4	TRBV11-3	ASSSGAKNIQY
TRBJ2-3	TRBV29-1	SGEAGESDTQY
TRBJ2-7	TRBV7-8	ASSLSRARDRVEQY
TRBJ2-7	TRBV20-1	SATTDYEQY
TRBJ2-3	TRBV5-4	ASSLKAGGLADTQY
TRBJ1-1	TRBV27	ATHRRGLAF
TRBJ2-5	TRBV5-1	ASSFPSGQETQY
TRBJ1-1	TRBV9	ASREHRGEKAF
TRBJ2-1	TRBV6-1	ASSVVQGSYNEQF
.	TRBV10-3	ATKSGTGSSYEQY
TRBJ1-5	TRBV7-9	ASSSGSAQH
TRBJ2-5	TRBV5-6	ASSLDAGGWETQY
TRBJ1-5	TRBV6-5	ASRAGTGHNQPQH
TRBJ2-7	TRBV10-3	AISERGGRGSSSYEQY
TRBJ2-7	TRBV25-1	ASSEGQPYEQY
TRBJ2-2	TRBV4-1	ASSQVVYQVDTGELF
TRBJ2-5	TRBV4-2	ASSQEGAQETQY
TRBJ1-1	TRBV18	ASSPDPPRRNTEAF
TRBJ2-1	TRBV9	ASSAHRVSSYNEQF
TRBJ1-2	TRBV2	ASRANERRGNYGYT
TRBJ1-5	TRBV7-2	ASSSRQAVLYSNQPQH
TRBJ2-7	TRBV13	ASSPRGEGLGEQY
TRBJ1-5	TRBV23-1	ASSCPGEGLRGPQH
TRBJ1-6	TRBV28	ASSVRTGSGSPLH
TRBJ2-7	TRBV7-7	ASPPHEQY
TRBJ2-1	TRBV29-1	SVQGSGEQF
TRBJ2-4	TRBV28	ASSPGTSIAKNIQY
TRBJ2-1	TRBV13	ASSGTGRTYNEQF
TRBJ2-1	TRBV6-1	ASRTGTQGYNEQF
TRBJ2-3	TRBV18	ASSRGQASTDTQY
TRBJ1-2	TRBV2	ASSAPGFRGYT
.	TRBV27	ASSLLDTSGPYEQY
TRBJ2-5	TRBV6-6	ASQQREEETQY
TRBJ1-3	TRBV4-1	ASSQETGPGNTIY
TRBJ2-7	TRBV28	ASSPAGGGTEQY
TRBJ2-1	TRBV18	ASSLDREGGEQF
TRBJ2-5	TRBV5-4	ASSQGQQETQY
TRBJ2-3	TRBV7-2	ASSFPGQGADTQY
TRBJ2-3	TRBV9	ASSANTDTQY
TRBJ2-3	TRBV5-1	ASSPRTSGRNADTQY